The clone carrying this TCR beta chain was observed at least ten times. Its antigen is as yet unknown. The source of the sample is a study of glioma-infiltrating T cells. General observations from the study: Non-neoplastic patients had below-expected tissue-blood divergence, while all gliomas exceeded expectation.

Amplification of TCR alpha and beta CDR3 regions from RNA used iRepertoire nested multiplex PCR. Tissue mRNA or PBMC total RNA, roughly 100-400 ng, went into one-step reverse transcription and amplification. Each CDR3 protein is one row after TCRdb ran MiXCR on the multiplex PCR reads. The sample contains 150,000 to 200,000 distinct CDR3 sequences, 32% of which appear only once. The V gene's germline CDR1 is MDHEN and CDR2 SYDVKM. The CDR3 contains 14 residues. Trimming removed 1 base at V and 3 bases at J, with 7 bases between. This TCR was sampled from a human donor with low-grade glioma or glioblastoma, undergoing nonglioma brain surgery, or in good health (not recorded which). The rearrangement uses TRBV28 and TRBJ1-5; no clear D. Sequencing input: glioma tissue, nonneoplastic brain tissue, or PBMCs (not recorded which). Written as DNA, the CDR3 is TGTGCCAGCAGTTTATTCAGGATCAATCAGCCCCAGCATTTT. Translation: CASSLFRINQPQHF.